These 4 T cell receptor beta chains came from one sample sequenced in a study of T cell clusters in autoimmune cytopenias. Multiplex touch-down PCR amplified TRB using TRB-A and TRB-B pools in one tube. From the multiplex PCR reads, TCRdb lists one entry per CDR3 protein and no DNA. Recorded for this sample: several thousand distinct CDR3 sequences. Each sample's input was roughly 230 ng genomic DNA, 40,000 or so genome equivalents. Input material: peripheral blood. Source of these receptors: a human donor with an autoimmune cytopenia or autoimmune hepatitis (not recorded which).

This clonotype shows up as medium-sized by frequency. The J gene is TRBJ2-7, the V gene TRBV19. CDR1 LNHDA and CDR2 SQIVND come from the germline V gene (reference sequence). This CDR3 comprises 14 residues. CDR3 sequence: CASSIAGGPYEQYF.

Considering frequency, this clonotype is medium-sized. The rearrangement joins TRBV6-2 or TRBV6-3 to TRBJ2-2; TCRdb gives TRBD1 as the D gene, but with no DNA this cannot be confirmed. Germline CDR1 MNHEY, CDR2 SVGEGT. This CDR3 spans 16 amino acids. This chain's CDR3 is CASSYTGQGVAGELFF.

This chain connects TRBV11-2 to TRBJ2-3. Germline-derived CDR1 and CDR2 are SGHAT and FQNNGV. The CDR3 spans 12 residues. The CDR3 loop is CASSFSTDTQYF.

This chain connects TRBV12-3 or TRBV12-4 to TRBJ2-5; no DNA is available, so the TRBD1 call from TCRdb remains unchecked. The CDR3 has 14 amino acids. The CDR3 sequence is CASSKTGVQETQYF.